This T cell receptor beta chain comes out of a study of T cells in Graves' hyperthyroidism and ophthalmopathy. Study-wide results and limits: The model foresaw ophthalmopathy a median 6.5 months prior to onset.

Amplification yielded TCR beta CDR3 regions, with RNA transcripts as the source. TCR CDR3 underwent first-round RT-PCR with the HTBI primer set. In TCRdb, the multiplex PCR reads were re-called with MiXCR into one record per CDR3 protein. The sample consists of 600,000 to 900,000 distinct CDR3 sequences, around 17% of them appearing once. Germline CDR1 reads GTSNPN; CDR2 reads SVGIG (reference sequence). V dropped 2 bases and J dropped 6 bases, with 17 bases sitting between them. The CDR3 spans 14 residues. As concerns this clonotype: Its specificity is not known.

This receptor was taken from a young man with Graves' hyperthyroidism. This rearrangement joins TRBV30 to TRBJ2-7; the D call may be TRBD1 or TRBD2 (6 bases each). The sample consisted of blood. DNA for the CDR3: TGTGCCTGGAGTAAGGGAAGGGGGGCGCGCGAGCAGTACTTC. Translation gives CAWSKGRGAREQYF.